Listed here are 5 T cell receptor beta chains from one sample, sequenced in a study of shared clonotypes between healthy human individuals. Repertoires were generated with immunoSEQ multiplex PCR, while TCRdb's copy carries only in-frame clones and drops some. The sample shows under 2,000,000 clones, about 95% of them seen only once. Naive CD8 cells were CD45RO-negative, positively selected for CCR7, excluding terminally differentiated effector memory CD45RA+ cells. What was sequenced was naive CD8+ T cells sorted from blood. The receptors come from a man younger than 30 in good health.

The chain employs TRBV27 and TRBJ2-3, with 8 bases aligning to TRBD2. CDR3 size: 16 residues. V shed 4 bases, J shed 2 bases, and the junction held 8 bases outside the gene matches. Per germline, CDR1 MNHEY and CDR2 SMNVEV (reference sequence). CDR3 region: CASSSSRGEVTDTQYF. The CDR3 coding sequence is TGTGCCAGCAGTTCATCGCGGGGGGAAGTCACAGATACGCAGTATTTT.

This rearrangement joins TRBV9 to TRBJ1-2; unclear D gene. V lost 3 bases and J 1 base, leaving 1 base between the germline ends. Germline assignment: CDR1 SGDLS and CDR2 YYNGEE. The CDR3 is 11 amino acids. The CDR3: CASSDNYGYTF. For the CDR3, the DNA is TGTGCCAGCAGCGATAACTATGGCTACACCTTC.

The rearrangement links TRBV10-2 to TRBJ2-6; unclear D gene. Germline loops: CDR1 WSHSY, CDR2 SAAADI. The CDR3 spans 15 residues. Trimming removed 2 bases from V and 1 base from J, with 6 bases in between. CDR3 DNA sequence: TGCGCCAGCAGTGAGCCCCAGTCTGGGGCCAACGTCCTGACTTTC. Protein product: CASSEPQSGANVLTF.

The V gene is TRBV27, the J gene TRBJ2-1; tentatively, D is TRBD2 (6 bases). There are 15 residues in the CDR3. Trimming cost V 3 bases and J 9 bases, with 18 bases left between them. The germline gives CDR1 MNHEY, CDR2 SMNVEV (reference sequence). CDR3 sequence (DNA): TGTGCCAGCAGTTTCGAGGGACTGGCTAAGGGTGAGCAGTTCTTC. Protein sequence: CASSFEGLAKGEQFF.

DNA of the CDR3: TGTGCCAGCAGTTTAGCGGGGGTAGCCTACGAGCAGTACTTC. Protein: CASSLAGVAYEQYF. The chain combines TRBV6-5 with TRBJ2-7; 9 bases map to TRBD2. The CDR3 is 14 residues long. V lost 4 bases to trimming and J lost 2 bases; unmatched junction nucleotides: 3. The germline gives CDR1 MNHEY, CDR2 SVGAGI.